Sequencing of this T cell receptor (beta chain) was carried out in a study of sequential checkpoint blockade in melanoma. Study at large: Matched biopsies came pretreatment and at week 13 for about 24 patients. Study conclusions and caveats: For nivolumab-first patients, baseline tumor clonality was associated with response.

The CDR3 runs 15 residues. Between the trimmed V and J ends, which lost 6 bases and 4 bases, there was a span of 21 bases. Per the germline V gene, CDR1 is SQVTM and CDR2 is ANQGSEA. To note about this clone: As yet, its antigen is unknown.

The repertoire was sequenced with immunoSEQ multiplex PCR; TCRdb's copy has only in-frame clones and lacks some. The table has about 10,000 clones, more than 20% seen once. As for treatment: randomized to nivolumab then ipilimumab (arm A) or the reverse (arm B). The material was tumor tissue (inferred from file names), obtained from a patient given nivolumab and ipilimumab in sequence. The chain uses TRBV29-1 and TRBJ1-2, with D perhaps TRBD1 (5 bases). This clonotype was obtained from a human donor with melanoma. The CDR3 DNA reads TGCAGCGTCGAATACTTGGGGGACGGGGGCTATGGCTACACCTTC. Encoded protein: CSVEYLGDGGYGYTF.